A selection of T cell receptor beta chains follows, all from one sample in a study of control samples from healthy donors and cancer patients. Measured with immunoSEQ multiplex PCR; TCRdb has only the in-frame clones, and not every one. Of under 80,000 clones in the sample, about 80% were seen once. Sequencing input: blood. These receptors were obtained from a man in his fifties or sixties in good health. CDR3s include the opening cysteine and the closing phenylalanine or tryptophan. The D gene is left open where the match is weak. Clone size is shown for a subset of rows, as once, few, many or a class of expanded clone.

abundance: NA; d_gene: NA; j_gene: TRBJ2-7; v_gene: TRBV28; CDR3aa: CASSPANSYEQYF; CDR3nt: TGTGCCAGCAGTCCCGCCAACTCCTACGAGCAGTACTTC
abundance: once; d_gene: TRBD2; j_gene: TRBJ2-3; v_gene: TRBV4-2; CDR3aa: CASSQEMAGADTQYF; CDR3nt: TGTGCCAGCAGCCAAGAGATGGCGGGGGCAGATACGCAGTATTTT
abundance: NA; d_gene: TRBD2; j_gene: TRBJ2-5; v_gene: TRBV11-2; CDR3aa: CASSYSSGGRRTQYF; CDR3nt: TGTGCCAGCAGTTACTCTAGCGGGGGCCGAAGGACCCAGTACTTC
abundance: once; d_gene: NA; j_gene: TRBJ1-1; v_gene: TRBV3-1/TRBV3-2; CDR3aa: CASSQEDRFEAFF; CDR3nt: TGTGCCAGCAGCCAAGAGGACAGATTTGAAGCTTTCTTT
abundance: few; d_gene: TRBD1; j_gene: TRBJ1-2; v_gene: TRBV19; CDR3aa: CASSPRQGPNYGYTF; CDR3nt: TGTGCCAGTAGTCCCCGACAGGGACCGAACTATGGCTACACCTTC
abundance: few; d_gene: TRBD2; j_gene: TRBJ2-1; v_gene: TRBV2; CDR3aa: CASSKFPAGVWNEQFF; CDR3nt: TGTGCCAGCAGTAAGTTCCCAGCGGGAGTTTGGAATGAGCAGTTCTTC
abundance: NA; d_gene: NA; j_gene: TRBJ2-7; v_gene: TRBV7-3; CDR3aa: CASSSAGDEQYF; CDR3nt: TGTGCCAGCAGCTCCGCAGGGGACGAGCAGTACTTC
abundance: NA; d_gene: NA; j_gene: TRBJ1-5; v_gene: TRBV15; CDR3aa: CATSRDRGEAQHF; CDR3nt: TGTGCCACCAGCAGAGATCGGGGGGAAGCCCAGCATTTT
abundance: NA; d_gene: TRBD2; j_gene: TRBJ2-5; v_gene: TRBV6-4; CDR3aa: CASSRLAGEQETQYF; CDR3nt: TGTGCCAGCAGTCGACTAGCGGGGGAGCAAGAGACCCAGTACTTC
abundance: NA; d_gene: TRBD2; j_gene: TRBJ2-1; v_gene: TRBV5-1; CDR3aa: CASSSSGGAYNEQFF; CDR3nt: TGCGCCAGCAGTTCTAGCGGGGGCGCTTACAATGAGCAGTTCTTC
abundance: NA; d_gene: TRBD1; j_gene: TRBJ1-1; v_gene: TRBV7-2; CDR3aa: CASSFGTGILGTEAFF; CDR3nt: TGTGCCAGCAGCTTTGGGACAGGGATTTTGGGCACTGAAGCTTTCTTT
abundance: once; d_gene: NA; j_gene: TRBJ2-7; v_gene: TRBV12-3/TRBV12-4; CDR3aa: CASSARSEQYF; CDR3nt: TGTGCCAGCTCAGCCAGGTCCGAGCAGTACTTC
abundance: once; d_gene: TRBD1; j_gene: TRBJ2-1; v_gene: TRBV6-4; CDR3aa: CASSNLGQGAQGGSYNEQFF; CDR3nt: TGTGCCAGCAGCAACCTGGGACAGGGGGCGCAGGGGGGCTCCTACAATGAGCAGTTCTTC